This TCR beta chain was captured in a study of shared clonotypes between healthy human individuals. V was pared by 4 bases and J by 10 bases, with 5 bases of the junction left unmatched. The CDR3 covers 13 residues. CDR1 is LNHDA, CDR2 SQIVND, per germline (reference sequence). The count of this clone is one. Its antigen is not known. Only in-frame clones appear in the TCRdb table, and some are missing; sequencing was by immunoSEQ multiplex PCR. The data hold fewer than 1 million clones, with 96% observed a single time. The naive CD8 subset, CD45RO-negative cells positively selected for CCR7, excluded terminally differentiated effector memory CD45RA+ cells. Findings and caveats of the study: Since donors were few, the genetic and exposure-history diversity represented was limited. Generation probabilities of non-shared clonotypes were lower (relative to those shared by all four donors). Naive CD4 clonotypes overlapped across a handful of donors at 4.5% to 5.5%.

The chain recombines TRBV19 with TRBJ2-1; 9 nucleotides align to TRBD2. The TCR comes from a man under 40 in good health. Sequenced input: naive CD8+ T cells sorted from blood. CDR3 loop: CASSKLAGQEQFF. The DNA of the CDR3 is TGTGCCAGTAGTAAACTAGCGGGCCAAGAGCAGTTCTTC.